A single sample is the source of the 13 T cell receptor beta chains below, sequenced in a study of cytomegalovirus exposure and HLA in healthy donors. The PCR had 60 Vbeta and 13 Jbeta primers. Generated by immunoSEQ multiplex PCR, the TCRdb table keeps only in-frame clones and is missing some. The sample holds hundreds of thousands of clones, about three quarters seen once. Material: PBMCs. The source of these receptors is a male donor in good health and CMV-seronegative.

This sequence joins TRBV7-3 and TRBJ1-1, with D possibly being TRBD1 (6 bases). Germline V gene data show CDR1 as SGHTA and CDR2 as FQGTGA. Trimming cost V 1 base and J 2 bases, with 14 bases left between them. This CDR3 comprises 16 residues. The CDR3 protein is CASSLKASTGNTEAFF. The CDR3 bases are TGTGCCAGCAGCTTAAAGGCGTCGACAGGTAACACTGAAGCTTTCTTT.

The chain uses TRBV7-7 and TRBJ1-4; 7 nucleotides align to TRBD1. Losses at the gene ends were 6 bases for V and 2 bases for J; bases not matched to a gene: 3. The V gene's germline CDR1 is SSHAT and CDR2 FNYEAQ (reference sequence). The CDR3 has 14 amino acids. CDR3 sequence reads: CASRGGQTNEKLFF. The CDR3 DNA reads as TGTGCCAGCAGAGGGGGCCAGACTAATGAAAAACTGTTTTTT.

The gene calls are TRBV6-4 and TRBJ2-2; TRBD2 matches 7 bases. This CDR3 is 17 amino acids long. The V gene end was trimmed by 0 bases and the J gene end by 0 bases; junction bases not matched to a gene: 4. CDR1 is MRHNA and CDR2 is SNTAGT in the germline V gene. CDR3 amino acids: CASSDSRRGTNTGELFF. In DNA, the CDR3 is TGTGCCAGCAGTGACTCGCGGCGGGGGACGAACACCGGGGAGCTGTTTTTT.

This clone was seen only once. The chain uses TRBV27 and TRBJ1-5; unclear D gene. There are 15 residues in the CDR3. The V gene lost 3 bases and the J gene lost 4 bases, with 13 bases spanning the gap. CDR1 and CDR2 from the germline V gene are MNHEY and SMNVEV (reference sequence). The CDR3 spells CASSFWGEGNQPQHF. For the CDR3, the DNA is TGTGCCAGCAGTTTTTGGGGAGAAGGGAATCAGCCCCAGCATTTT.

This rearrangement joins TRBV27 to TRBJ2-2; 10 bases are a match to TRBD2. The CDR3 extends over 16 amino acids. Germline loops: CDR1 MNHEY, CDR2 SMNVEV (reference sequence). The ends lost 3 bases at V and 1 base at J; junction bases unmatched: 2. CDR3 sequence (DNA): TGTGCCAGCAGTTTTCTAGCGGGGGAGAACACCGGGGAGCTGTTTTTT. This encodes CASSFLAGENTGELFF.

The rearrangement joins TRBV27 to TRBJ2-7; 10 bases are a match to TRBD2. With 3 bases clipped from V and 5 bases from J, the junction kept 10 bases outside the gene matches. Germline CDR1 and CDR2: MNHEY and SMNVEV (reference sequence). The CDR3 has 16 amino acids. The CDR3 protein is CASSFQQSGRGHEQYF. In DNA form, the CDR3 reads TGTGCCAGCAGTTTCCAGCAGAGCGGGAGGGGGCACGAGCAGTACTTC.

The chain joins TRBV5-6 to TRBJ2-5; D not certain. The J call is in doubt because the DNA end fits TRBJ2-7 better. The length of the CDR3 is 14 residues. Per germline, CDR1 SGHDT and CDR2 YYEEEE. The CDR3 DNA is TGTGCCAGCAGCTTGCGAGTAAGTACCTACGAGCAGTACTTC. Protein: CASSLRVSTYEQYF.

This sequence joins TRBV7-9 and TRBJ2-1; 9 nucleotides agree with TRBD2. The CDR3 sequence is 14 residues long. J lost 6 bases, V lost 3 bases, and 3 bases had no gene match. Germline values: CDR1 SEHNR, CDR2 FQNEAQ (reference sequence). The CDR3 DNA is TGTGCCAGCAGCTTTGGCGGGGGGGCCAATGAGCAGTTCTTC. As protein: CASSFGGGANEQFF.

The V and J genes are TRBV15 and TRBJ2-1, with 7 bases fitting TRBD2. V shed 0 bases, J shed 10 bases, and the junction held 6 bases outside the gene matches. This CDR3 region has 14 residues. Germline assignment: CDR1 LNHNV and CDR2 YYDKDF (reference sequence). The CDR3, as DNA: TGTGCCACCAGCAGAGAAGTGGGGAGGGACGAGCAGTTCTTC. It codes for CATSREVGRDEQFF.

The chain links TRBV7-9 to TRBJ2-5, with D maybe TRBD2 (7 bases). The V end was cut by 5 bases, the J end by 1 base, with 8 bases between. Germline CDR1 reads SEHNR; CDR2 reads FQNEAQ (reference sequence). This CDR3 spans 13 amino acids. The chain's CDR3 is CASSGGAQETQYF. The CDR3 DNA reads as TGTGCCAGCAGCGGGGGGGCCCAAGAGACCCAGTACTTC.

In DNA form, the CDR3 reads TGTGCCAGCAGCTCGCGGGGGGGGGTTAATGAGCAGTTCTTC. Translation gives CASSSRGGVNEQFF. J is TRBJ2-1 and V is TRBV11-3, with 9 bases matching TRBD2. Germline values: CDR1 SGHNT, CDR2 YENEEA. The V gene end was trimmed by 4 bases and the J gene end by 7 bases; junction bases not matched to a gene: 5. This CDR3 has 14 amino acids.

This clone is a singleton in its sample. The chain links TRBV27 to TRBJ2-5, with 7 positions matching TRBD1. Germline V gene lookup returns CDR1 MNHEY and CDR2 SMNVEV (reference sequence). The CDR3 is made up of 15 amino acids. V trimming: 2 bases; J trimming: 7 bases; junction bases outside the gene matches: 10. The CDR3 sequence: CASSLTRTGSATQYF. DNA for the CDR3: TGTGCCAGCAGTTTAACTCGGACAGGTTCCGCGACCCAGTACTTC.

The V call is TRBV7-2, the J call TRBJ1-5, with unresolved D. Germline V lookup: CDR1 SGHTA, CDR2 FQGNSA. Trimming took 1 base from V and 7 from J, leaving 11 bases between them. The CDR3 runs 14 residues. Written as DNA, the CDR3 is TGTGCCAGCAGCTTAGACAGCCCGGGGCAGCCCCAGCATTTT. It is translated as CASSLDSPGQPQHF.